The clone carrying this T cell receptor (beta chain) was counted many times. The antigen is not known. TCRdb passed the 5' RACE reads through MiXCR, listing each CDR3 protein once. The sample lists some 220,000 distinct CDR3 sequences; 8% to 10% were seen once. The data derive from a study of CD8 T cells in ankylosing spondylitis. Study-wide points: Reportedly, disease-linked clones are significantly enriched in ankylosing spondylitis patients' matched synovial fluid. Some motif variants had been reported before (in reactive arthritis synovial fluid and blood).

With V trimmed by 1 base and J by 0 bases, 5 bases remained unmatched. The CDR3 sequence is 17 residues long. Germline V gene sequence: CDR1 MGHRA, CDR2 YSYEKL. This receptor was obtained from a female donor with ankylosing spondylitis or in good health (not recorded which). The sample was blood, either unsorted or a sorted T cell fraction (not recorded which). This chain uses TRBV4-1 with TRBJ2-5, with 10 bases lining up with TRBD2. The chain's CDR3 is CASSQAGAGGDQETQYF. CDR3 nucleotide sequence: TGCGCCAGCAGCCAAGCGGGAGCGGGAGGGGACCAAGAGACCCAGTACTTC.